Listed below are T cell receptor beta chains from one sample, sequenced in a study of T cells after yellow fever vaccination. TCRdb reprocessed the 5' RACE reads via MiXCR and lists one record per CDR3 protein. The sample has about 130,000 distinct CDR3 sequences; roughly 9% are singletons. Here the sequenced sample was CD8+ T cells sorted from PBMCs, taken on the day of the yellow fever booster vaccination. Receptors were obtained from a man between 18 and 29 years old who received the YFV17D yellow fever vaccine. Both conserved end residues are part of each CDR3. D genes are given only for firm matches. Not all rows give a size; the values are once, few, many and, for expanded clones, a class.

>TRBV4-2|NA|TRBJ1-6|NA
TGTGCCAGCAGCCAAGGGTGGGGGCAGTCACCCCTCCACTTT
CASSQGWGQSPLHF
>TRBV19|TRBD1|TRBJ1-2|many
TGTGCCAGTAGCCGACAGGGGGCAATTGGAAGCTATGGCTACACCTTC
CASSRQGAIGSYGYTF
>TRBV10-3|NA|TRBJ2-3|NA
TGTGCCATCAGTGTTATAGGGACGGGGAACACAGATACGCAGTATTTT
CAISVIGTGNTDTQYF
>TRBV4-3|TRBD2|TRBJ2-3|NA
TGCGCCAGCAGCCAAGAGCTAGCGGGGGGGCACTTCACAGATACGCAGTATTTT
CASSQELAGGHFTDTQYF
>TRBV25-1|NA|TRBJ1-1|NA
TGTGCCAGCAGTGAATCTGAAGGCACTGAAGCTTTCTTT
CASSESEGTEAFF
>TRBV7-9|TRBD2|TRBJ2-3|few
TGTGCCAGCGGCGGGGGACCTAGCACAGATACGCAGTATTTT
CASGGGPSTDTQYF
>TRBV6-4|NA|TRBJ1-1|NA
TGTGCCAGCAGTGCTAGACAGAACACTGAAGCTTTCTTT
CASSARQNTEAFF
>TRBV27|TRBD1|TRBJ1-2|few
TGTGCCAGCAGTTCGACAGGGCCGCTCAATAACTATGGCTACACCTTC
CASSSTGPLNNYGYTF
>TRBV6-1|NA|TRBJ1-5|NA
TGTGCCAGCACCGTTCCTGGTGGCAGAAGCAATCAGCCCCAGCATTTT
CASTVPGGRSNQPQHF
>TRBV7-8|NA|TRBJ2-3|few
TGTGCCAGCAGCCCAACCGGGACACCAATCCCAGATACGCAGTATTTT
CASSPTGTPIPDTQYF
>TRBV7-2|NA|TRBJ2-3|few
TGTGCCAGCACGTTGGGACCCTCGGGCACAGATACGCAGTATTTT
CASTLGPSGTDTQYF
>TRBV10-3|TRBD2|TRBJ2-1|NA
TGTGCCATCAGTGAAGGGACTAGCGGGGGGGCTAATGAGCAGTTCTTC
CAISEGTSGGANEQFF
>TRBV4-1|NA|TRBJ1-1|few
TGCGCCAGCAGCCAAGCCCCTGGTGGATCAGCTTTCTTT
CASSQAPGGSAFF
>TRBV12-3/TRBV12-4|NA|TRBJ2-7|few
TGTGCCAGCAGTGAGTACCGGGACACCACCTACGAGCAGTACTTC
CASSEYRDTTYEQYF
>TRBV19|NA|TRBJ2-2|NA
TGTGCCAGTAGTATGACAGGACCGAACACCGGGGAGCTGTTTTTT
CASSMTGPNTGELFF
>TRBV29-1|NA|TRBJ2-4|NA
TGCAGCGTTGAAACAGGGAAAAACATTCAGTACTTC
CSVETGKNIQYF
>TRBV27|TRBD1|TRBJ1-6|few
TGTGCCAGCAGTTTTAACAGGGGCTATTCACCCCTCCACTTT
CASSFNRGYSPLHF
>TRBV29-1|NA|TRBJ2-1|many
TGCAGCGTTGAGCGGGGAAGCTCCTACAATGAGCAGTTCTTC
CSVERGSSYNEQFF
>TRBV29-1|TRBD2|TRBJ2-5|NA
TGCAGCGTTGGAGGACTGCTCGGGGGGGAGACCCAGTACTTC
CSVGGLLGGETQYF
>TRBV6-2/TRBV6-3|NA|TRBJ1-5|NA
TGTGCCAGCAGTTACCCAAATAATCAGCCCCAGCATTTT
CASSYPNNQPQHF
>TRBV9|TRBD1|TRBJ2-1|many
TGTGCCAGCAGCTCCCCCCGGGACAGACCTTACAATGAGCAGTTCTTC
CASSSPRDRPYNEQFF
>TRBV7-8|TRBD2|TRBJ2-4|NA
TGTGCCAGCAGCTTAGCCACTAGCGCCGCCAAAAACATTCAGTACTTC
CASSLATSAAKNIQYF
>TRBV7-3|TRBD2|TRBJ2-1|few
TGTGCCAGCAGCTCGGGACTAGCGGGGGGCAGTGAGCAGTTCTTC
CASSSGLAGGSEQFF